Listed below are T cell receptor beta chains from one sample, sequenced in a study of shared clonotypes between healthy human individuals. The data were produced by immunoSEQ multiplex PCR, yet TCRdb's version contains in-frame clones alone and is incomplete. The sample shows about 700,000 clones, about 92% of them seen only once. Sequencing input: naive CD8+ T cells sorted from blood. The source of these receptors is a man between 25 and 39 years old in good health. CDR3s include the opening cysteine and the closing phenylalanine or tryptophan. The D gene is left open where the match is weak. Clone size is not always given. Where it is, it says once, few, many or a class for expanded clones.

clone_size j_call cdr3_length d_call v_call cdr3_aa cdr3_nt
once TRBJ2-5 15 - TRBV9 CASSFGGRSAETQYF TGTGCCAGCAGCTTCGGTGGGAGGAGCGCGGAGACCCAGTACTTC
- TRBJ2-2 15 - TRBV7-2 CASSLAGELAGELFF TGTGCCAGCAGCTTAGCGGGCGAGTTAGCCGGGGAGCTGTTTTTT
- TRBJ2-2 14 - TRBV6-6 CASSYSTAAGELFF TGTGCCAGCAGTTACTCGACGGCCGCCGGGGAGCTGTTTTTT
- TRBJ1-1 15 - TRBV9 CASSVDTGLGTEAFF TGTGCCAGCAGCGTAGACACAGGGCTGGGAACTGAAGCTTTCTTT
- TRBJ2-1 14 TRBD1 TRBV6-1 CATYRDRSYNEQFF TGTGCCACTTACAGGGACAGGAGTTACAATGAGCAGTTCTTC
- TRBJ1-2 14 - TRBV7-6 CASSPGGVNYGYTF TGTGCCAGCAGCCCCGGGGGGGTTAACTATGGCTACACCTTC
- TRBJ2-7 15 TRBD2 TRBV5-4 CASSLGLAGDYEQYF TGTGCCAGCAGCTTGGGGCTAGCGGGAGACTACGAGCAGTACTTC
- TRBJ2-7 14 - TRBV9 CASSAGTATYEQYF TGTGCCAGCAGCGCCGGGACGGCCACCTACGAGCAGTACTTC
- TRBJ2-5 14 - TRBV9 CASSATGLQETQYF TGTGCCAGCAGCGCCACAGGTCTCCAAGAGACCCAGTACTTC
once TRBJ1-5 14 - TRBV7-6 CASSQGHRYQPQHF TGTGCCAGCAGCCAGGGACACCGGTATCAGCCCCAGCATTTT
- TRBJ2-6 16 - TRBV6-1 CASSERTPSGANVLTF TGTGCCAGCAGTGAACGGACCCCCTCTGGGGCCAACGTCCTGACTTTC
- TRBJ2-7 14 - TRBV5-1 CASSLVSNSIEQYF TGCGCCAGCAGCTTGGTGAGCAATTCAATCGAGCAGTACTTC
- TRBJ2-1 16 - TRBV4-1 CATQGYSAGSYNEQFF TGCGCCACCCAGGGCTATTCTGCGGGCTCCTACAATGAGCAGTTCTTC
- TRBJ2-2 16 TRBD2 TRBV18 CASSPRQGLANGELFF TGTGCCAGCTCACCACGCCAGGGACTAGCGAACGGGGAGCTGTTTTTT
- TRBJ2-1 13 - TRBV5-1 CASSLSSLNEQFF TGCGCCAGCAGCTTGTCTTCCCTCAATGAGCAGTTCTTC
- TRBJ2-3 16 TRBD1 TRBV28 CASSPRTGGSWDTQYF TGTGCCAGCAGTCCCCGGACAGGGGGCTCTTGGGATACGCAGTATTTT
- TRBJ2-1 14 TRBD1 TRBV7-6 CASSSFTGDNEQFF TGTGCCAGCAGCTCCTTTACAGGGGACAATGAGCAGTTCTTC
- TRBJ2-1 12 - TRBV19 CASSAYNNEQFF TGTGCCAGTAGTGCTTATAACAATGAGCAGTTCTTC
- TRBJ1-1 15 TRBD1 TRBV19 CASSPGTGLGTEAFF TGTGCCAGTAGTCCCGGGACAGGGCTGGGCACTGAAGCTTTCTTT
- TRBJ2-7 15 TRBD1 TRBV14 CASKGTGESSYEQYF TGTGCCAGCAAAGGGACAGGGGAGAGTTCCTACGAGCAGTACTTC
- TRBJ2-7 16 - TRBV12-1 CASSSISDERAYEQYF TGTGCCAGCAGCTCGATATCTGACGAGCGAGCCTACGAGCAGTACTTC
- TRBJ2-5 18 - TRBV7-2 CASSLTLWRDINPETQYF TGTGCCAGCAGCTTAACCCTCTGGCGGGATATAAACCCGGAGACCCAGTACTTC
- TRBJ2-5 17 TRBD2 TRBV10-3 CAISEELGGGSWETQYF TGTGCCATCAGTGAGGAGTTGGGGGGAGGGTCATGGGAGACCCAGTACTTC
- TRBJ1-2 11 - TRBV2 CASRVRDGYTF TGTGCCAGCAGGGTCAGGGACGGCTACACCTTC
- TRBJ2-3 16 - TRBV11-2 CASSSPASAFTDTQYF TGTGCCAGCAGCTCCCCGGCTAGCGCCTTCACAGATACGCAGTATTTT
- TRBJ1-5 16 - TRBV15 CATSSQTGSRTQPQHF TGTGCCACCAGCAGCCAGACGGGCTCCCGCACCCAGCCCCAGCATTTT
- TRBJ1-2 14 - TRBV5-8 CASSFDSSNYGYTF TGTGCCAGCAGCTTCGACAGCTCTAACTATGGCTACACCTTC
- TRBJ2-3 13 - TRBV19 CASSTELGDTQYF TGTGCCAGTAGTACCGAATTAGGAGATACGCAGTATTTT
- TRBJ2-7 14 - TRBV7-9 CASSLLGESYEQYF TGTGCCAGCAGCTTATTAGGGGAATCCTACGAGCAGTACTTC
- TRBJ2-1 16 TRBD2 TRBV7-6 CASSTTSGNSYNEQFF TGTGCCAGCAGCACCACTAGCGGGAACTCCTACAATGAGCAGTTCTTC
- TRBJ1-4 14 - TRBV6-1 CASSEGRWGEKLFF TGTGCCAGCAGTGAGGGCAGGTGGGGAGAAAAACTGTTTTTT
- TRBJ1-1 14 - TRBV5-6 CASSLVPERTEAFF TGTGCCAGCAGCTTGGTACCCGAGCGAACTGAAGCTTTCTTT
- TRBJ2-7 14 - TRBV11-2 CASSLLAGPNEQYF TGTGCCAGCAGCTTATTAGCAGGGCCCAACGAGCAGTACTTC
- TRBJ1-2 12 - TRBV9 CASSRTVGGYTF TGTGCCAGCAGCCGGACAGTCGGCGGCTACACCTTC